Each of the 30 T cell receptor beta chains below was sequenced from the same sample in a study of shared clonotypes between healthy human individuals. Generated by immunoSEQ multiplex PCR, the TCRdb table keeps only in-frame clones and is missing some. The sample has 450,000 to 650,000 clones, around 78% seen once. The sequencing input was PBMCs. The receptors originated from a woman aged 40 to 49 in good health. Some clones in this sample may be carry-over from other donors' samples.

V usage is TRBV6-1 and J usage is TRBJ1-3; D is possibly TRBD1 (5 bases). The V end lost 4 bases, the J end lost 0 bases, and 10 bases lay between the germline ends. From germline, CDR1 is MNHNS and CDR2 SASEGT. CDR3 length equals 15 residues. The CDR3 reads CASSGRGNSGNTIYF. Here the CDR3 DNA reads TGTGCCAGCAGTGGTAGGGGCAACTCTGGAAACACCATATATTTT.

In this sample, this clone turned up once. V usage is TRBV19 and J usage is TRBJ2-7; the match to TRBD2 covers 11 bases. Germline CDR1 reads LNHDA; CDR2 reads SQIVND (reference sequence). The CDR3 runs to 16 residues. With V trimmed by 9 bases and J by 5 bases, 15 bases remained unmatched. CDR3 region: CASTPSLAGGLDEQYF. CDR3 nucleotide sequence: TGTGCCAGCACCCCAAGCCTAGCGGGAGGATTGGACGAGCAGTACTTC.

This clone was counted only a few times. The rearrangement uses TRBV2 and TRBJ1-5; D is perhaps TRBD1 (5 bases). Germline V gene data show CDR1 as SNHLY and CDR2 as FYNNEI. This CDR3 contains 15 residues. V shed 1 base and J shed 5 bases, with 12 bases lying between them. The CDR3 DNA reads TGTGCCAGCAGTGAAGGGCGCAGGGTAGATCAGCCCCAGCATTTT. Amino acid sequence: CASSEGRRVDQPQHF.

This rearrangement joins TRBV5-5 to TRBJ2-7; no definite D call. CDR3 length: 13 residues. Germline V gene sequence: CDR1 SGHKS, CDR2 YYEKEE (reference sequence). Trimming removed 0 bases from V and 7 bases from J, with 11 bases in between. CDR3 amino acids: CASSLALRLEQYF. CDR3 coding DNA: TGTGCCAGCAGCTTGGCGCTCCGATTAGAGCAGTACTTC. The whole variable domain, remainder taken from reference TRBV5-5 and TRBJ2-7, is DAGVTQSPTHLIKTRGQQVTLRCSPISGHKSVSWYQQVLGQGPQFIFQYYEKEERGRGNFPDRFSARQFPNYSSELNVNALLLGDSALYLCASSLALRLEQYFGPGTRLTVT.

The V and J genes are TRBV30 and TRBJ2-7, with 10 bases lining up with TRBD2. The DNA end lines up better with TRBJ2-1; the J call may be wrong. The CDR3 runs 15 residues. Germline V gives CDR1 GTSNPN, CDR2 SVGIG (reference sequence). DNA for the CDR3: TGTGCCTGGAGTTCCGGGACTAGCGAGGGCGATGAGCAGTTCTTC. Protein product: CAWSSGTSEGDEQFF.

This clone has a handful of counts. The CDR3 DNA reads as TGTGCCAGCAGCTTTTGGGGGGGTTCTCCAGATACGCAGTATTTT. Amino acid sequence: CASSFWGGSPDTQYF. V and J are TRBV7-9 and TRBJ2-3; 7 nucleotides agree with TRBD2. In germline, CDR1 is SEHNR, CDR2 FQNEAQ (reference sequence). CDR3 size: 15 residues. V trimming: 3 bases; J trimming: 4 bases; junction bases outside the gene matches: 7.

The chain recombines TRBV4-2 with TRBJ2-7; tentatively, D is TRBD1 (5 bases). The CDR3 runs to 12 residues. Germline loops: CDR1 LGHNA, CDR2 YNFKEQ. V was clipped by 4 bases and J by 7 bases, with 11 bases between them. The CDR3 DNA reads as TGTGCCAGCAGCCTACAGAAGGGGGAGCAGTACTTC. Translating it yields CASSLQKGEQYF.

This chain links TRBV2 with TRBJ2-2; the D is unclear. V was shortened by 6 bases and J by 1 base, with 3 bases between the two germline ends. Per germline, CDR1 SNHLY and CDR2 FYNNEI. CDR3 length: 12 amino acids. The CDR3 DNA reads as TGTGCCAGCAGCCTGAACACCGGGGAGCTGTTTTTT. Protein sequence: CASSLNTGELFF.

CDR3 protein: CASSLTGSSYNEQFF. The DNA of the CDR3 is TGTGCCAGCAGCTTAACAGGGAGCTCCTACAATGAGCAGTTCTTC. The chain is built from TRBV7-9 and TRBJ2-1; tentative D call: TRBD1 (6 bases). V lost 2 bases, J lost 0 bases, and 8 bases lay in between. Germline CDR1 is SEHNR and CDR2 is FQNEAQ (reference sequence). The CDR3 totals 15 residues.

V is TRBV2 and J is TRBJ1-1; 9 nucleotides agree with TRBD1. With 4 bases clipped from V and 9 bases from J, the junction kept 3 bases outside the gene matches. The CDR3 is 12 amino acids. The germline V gene encodes CDR1 SNHLY and CDR2 FYNNEI. The CDR3 nucleotides are TGTGCCAGCAGTGGGGACAGGGAGCAAGCTTTCTTT. Protein product: CASSGDREQAFF.

The chain uses TRBV4-1 and TRBJ2-2; no clear D gene. The CDR3 has 12 residues. V dropped 4 bases and J dropped 7 bases, with 7 bases sitting between them. Germline V CDR1 and CDR2: MGHRA, YSYEKL. The CDR3 nucleotides read TGCGCCAGCAGCCTGCCGTTCGGGGAGCTGTTTTTT. Translated: CASSLPFGELFF.

Concerning this clone: In the same sample, other DNA sequences code for this CDR3. The rearrangement links TRBV6-5 to TRBJ2-7; D may be TRBD1 or TRBD2 (6 bases each). The CDR3 length is 13 residues. Per germline, CDR1 MNHEY and CDR2 SVGAGI. Trimming took off 2 bases at V and 7 bases at J, with 12 bases between the two ends. The CDR3 nucleotides are TGTGCCAGCAGTTACGGGGGCGCGGGGGAGCAGTACTTC. Translation gives CASSYGGAGEQYF.

This chain's CDR3 is CASSLVGGGGTDTQYF. CDR3 sequence (DNA): TGCGCCAGCAGCTTGGTTGGGGGCGGCGGCACAGATACGCAGTATTTT. The chain joins TRBV5-1 to TRBJ2-3; a possible D gene is TRBD1 (6 bases). Looked up from germline, CDR1 is SGHRS and CDR2 is YFSETQ. This CDR3 comprises 16 residues. V lost 0 bases and J 1 base, leaving 12 bases between the germline ends. Based on the CDR3 plus reference TRBV5-1 and TRBJ2-3, the full variable domain is KAGVTQTPRYLIKTRGQQVTLSCSPISGHRSVSWYQQTPGQGLQFLFEYFSETQRNKGNFPGRFSGRQFSNSRSEMNVSTLELGDSALYLCASSLVGGGGTDTQYFGPGTRLTVL.

The chain uses TRBV30 and TRBJ2-7; 8 bases fit TRBD1. Germline CDR1 and CDR2: GTSNPN and SVGIG (reference sequence). Germline trimming cut 0 bases from V and 2 bases from J; bases unmatched to any gene: 3. The CDR3 is made up of 14 amino acids. The CDR3 sequence: CAWSVGRGPYEQYF. The CDR3, as DNA: TGTGCCTGGAGTGTAGGCAGGGGGCCCTACGAGCAGTACTTC. Filled out from reference TRBV30 and TRBJ2-7, the complete variable domain reads SQTIHQWPATLVQPVGSPLSLECTVEGTSNPNLYWYRQAAGRGLQLLFYSVGIGQISSEVPQNLSASRPQDRQFILSSKKLLLSDSGFYLCAWSVGRGPYEQYFGPGTRLTVT.

V is TRBV7-2 and J is TRBJ2-7; TRBD2 aligns across 7 bases. The V segment lost 5 bases and the J segment 2 bases; nucleotides outside the gene matches: 9. The CDR3 is 15 amino acids. Germline V gene lookup returns CDR1 SGHTA and CDR2 FQGNSA. CDR3 in amino acids: CASSPGGLGTYEQYF. DNA for the CDR3: TGTGCCAGCAGCCCCGGGGGGTTAGGGACCTACGAGCAGTACTTC.

V gene TRBV28 combines with J gene TRBJ2-7; D remains unclear. The ends were cut back, 8 bases at V and 2 bases at J, with 13 bases in the middle. The length of the CDR3 is 13 residues. Germline-derived CDR1 and CDR2 are MDHEN and SYDVKM. The CDR3 coding sequence is TGTGCCAGCGACGATCCGAACACCTACGAGCAGTACTTC. Residues: CASDDPNTYEQYF.

This chain links TRBV6-5 with TRBJ2-1; 7 bases align to TRBD2. The germline V gene has CDR1 MNHEY and CDR2 SVGAGI. V was pared by 6 bases and J by 9 bases, with 5 bases of the junction left unmatched. CDR3 length: 12 amino acids. The CDR3 loop is CASSLWGGEQFF. CDR3 nucleotides: TGTGCCAGCAGCCTCTGGGGGGGTGAGCAGTTCTTC.

This clone has a single count. The J gene is TRBJ2-7, the V gene TRBV5-5; D is undetermined. The germline V gene has CDR1 SGHKS and CDR2 YYEKEE (reference sequence). Trimming pared 0 bases from V and 0 bases from J, leaving 10 bases between. CDR3 size: 15 residues. The CDR3 loop reads CASSLVFRNSYEQYF. The CDR3 DNA follows: TGTGCCAGCAGCTTGGTTTTCAGAAACTCCTACGAGCAGTACTTC. Variable domain in full (rest from reference TRBV5-5 and TRBJ2-7): DAGVTQSPTHLIKTRGQQVTLRCSPISGHKSVSWYQQVLGQGPQFIFQYYEKEERGRGNFPDRFSARQFPNYSSELNVNALLLGDSALYLCASSLVFRNSYEQYFGPGTRLTVT.

This clone was seen a handful of times. This rearrangement joins TRBV30 to TRBJ1-6; tentatively, D is TRBD1 (6 bases). V dropped 4 bases and J dropped 5 bases, with 9 bases sitting between them. CDR1 GTSNPN and CDR2 SVGIG come from the germline V gene (reference sequence). This CDR3 has 13 amino acids. The CDR3 is CAWKQGDNSPLHF. CDR3 DNA: TGTGCCTGGAAACAGGGAGATAATTCACCCCTCCACTTT.

There are a few counts of this clone. The V gene is TRBV27, the J gene TRBJ2-7; 9 bases line up with TRBD2. The junction had 8 bases not matched to a gene; V was cut back by 0 bases and J by 2 bases. The CDR3 runs 17 residues. Looked up from germline, CDR1 is MNHEY and CDR2 is SMNVEV (reference sequence). CDR3 DNA: TGTGCCAGCAGTTTATCCGCGCTGACTAGCGGAGCCTACGAGCAGTACTTC. Its translation is CASSLSALTSGAYEQYF.

The chain couples TRBV13 to TRBJ2-7; 9 bases map to TRBD1. V was pared by 4 bases and J by 3 bases, with 16 bases of the junction left unmatched. CDR3 length: 18 amino acids. Germline CDR1 and CDR2: PRHDT and FYEKMQ (reference sequence). The DNA of the CDR3 is TGTGCCAGCAGCTCGTTCGGGACAGGGCGGTTGAATGACTACGAGCAGTACTTC. Translation: CASSSFGTGRLNDYEQYF.

The chain carries TRBV6-6 and TRBJ2-7; 8 bases align to TRBD1. After removal of 2 bases from V and 3 bases from J, the junction contained 3 bases not matched to a gene. The V gene's germline CDR1 is MNHNY and CDR2 SVGAGI (reference sequence). This CDR3 spans 14 amino acids. The CDR3 DNA is TGTGCCAGCAGTTACGGACAGGGATACTACGAGCAGTACTTC. Protein: CASSYGQGYYEQYF.

The V and J genes are TRBV29-1 and TRBJ2-7, with 7 nucleotides matching TRBD1. V lost 2 bases and J lost 6; bases outside the gene matches: 7. The germline V gene encodes CDR1 SQVTM and CDR2 ANQGSEA. The CDR3 runs to 13 residues. CDR3 coding DNA: TGCAGCGTTGAATACATAGGGGGCCTCGAGCAGTACTTC. Protein product: CSVEYIGGLEQYF.

This clone was observed a single time. The V gene is TRBV11-3, the J gene TRBJ2-7; D perhaps matches TRBD2 (6 bases). V was pared by 4 bases and J by 3 bases, with 7 bases between. Germline CDR1 and CDR2: SGHNT and YENEEA. There are 12 residues in the CDR3. CDR3 sequence reads: CASSSGGYEQYF. The CDR3 nucleotides read TGTGCCAGCAGCTCCGGGGGCTACGAGCAGTACTTC. Variable domain in full (rest from reference TRBV11-3 and TRBJ2-7): EAGVVQSPRYKIIEKKQPVAFWCNPISGHNTLYWYLQNLGQGPELLIRYENEEAVDDSQLPKDRFSAERLKGVDSTLKIQPAELGDSAVYLCASSSGGYEQYFGPGTRLTVT.

The V and J genes are TRBV7-5 and TRBJ2-5; no DNA check was done on the table's D call, TRBD2. TRBV7-5 is assigned pseudogene status. The CDR3 sequence is 16 residues long. The CDR3 DNA is TGTGTCAGAAGCTCCGGACTAGCGGGGCGAAAAGAGACCCAGTACTTC. Encoded protein: CVRSSGLAGRKETQYF.

The chain recombines TRBV11-3 with TRBJ2-3, with D perhaps given as TRBD1 or TRBD2 (5 bases each). The CDR3 covers 15 residues. Between the trimmed V and J ends, which lost 2 bases and 7 bases, there was a span of 16 bases. The germline V gene encodes CDR1 SGHNT and CDR2 YENEEA. The CDR3 nucleotides read TGTGCCAGCAGCTTATCCCCCACGGGACGCCATACGCAGTATTTT. Protein: CASSLSPTGRHTQYF.

In this sample, this clone turned up a few times. This chain links TRBV5-6 with TRBJ2-7, with a tentative D call TRBD1 (6 bases). This CDR3 is built from 14 residues. V shed 3 bases and J shed 6 bases, with 16 bases lying between them. Germline-derived CDR1 and CDR2 are SGHDT and YYEEEE. CDR3 sequence: CASSWGRVPGEQYF. As DNA, the CDR3 is TGTGCCAGCAGCTGGGGGCGAGTGCCTGGCGAGCAGTACTTC.

This clone was observed at least ten times. The gene calls are TRBV7-2 and TRBJ1-5; D may be TRBD1 (6 bases). The CDR3 covers 14 residues. Germline assignment: CDR1 SGHTA and CDR2 FQGNSA. V shed 5 bases and J shed 6 bases, with 14 bases lying between them. This CDR3 reads CASSLRDTGQPQHF. The CDR3 region has the DNA TGTGCCAGCAGCCTCCGGGACACTGGTCAGCCCCAGCATTTT.

V is TRBV5-6 and J is TRBJ1-4; D ambiguous. The CDR3 has 15 amino acids. Deletions cut 3 bases from V and 3 bases from J, with 12 bases between. Germline CDR1 SGHDT, CDR2 YYEEEE. CDR3 DNA sequence: TGTGCCAGCAGCTCTGCCGATGGGGCTAATGAAAAACTGTTTTTT. Encoded protein: CASSSADGANEKLFF.

This clone has a handful of counts. V and J are TRBV6-1 and TRBJ2-2; D perhaps matches TRBD2 (5 bases). Trimming stripped 6 bases from V and 5 bases from J, with 16 bases between. This CDR3 region has 15 residues. Germline CDR1 is MNHNS and CDR2 is SASEGT. The CDR3 nucleotides read TGTGCCAGCAGCCAAGGTGGAGGCTATACCGGGGAGCTGTTTTTT. It translates to CASSQGGGYTGELFF.